The clone carrying this TCR beta chain came up a few times. V lost 6 bases, J lost 5 bases, and 9 bases lay in between. The CDR3 runs to 12 residues. Germline CDR1 LGHNT, CDR2 FRNRAP. Method: immunoSEQ multiplex PCR; TCRdb's copy keeps in-frame clones and lacks some. The profile covers tens of thousands of clones, with roughly 83% appearing a single time and roughly 2.8% taken by the ten largest. The sample belongs to a study of T cell clones after liver transplantation. The chain employs TRBV12-5 and TRBJ2-3, with D possibly matching TRBD1 (6 bases). This receptor was identified in a human patient who received a liver transplant. The graft donor may be the source of some T cells. The sample here was CD4+ T cells from blood, taken at the 22-month timepoint. CDR3 bases: TGTGCTAGTGGGGGGGCTGGAGATACGCAGTATTTT. The encoded protein is CASGGAGDTQYF.